This section outlines one T cell receptor (beta chain) sequence together with its context. This entry belongs to a study of blood T cell repertoires in COVID-19. Study at large: Sites in the United States, Italy and Spain provided acute and convalescent COVID-19 samples. PBMCs, B-cell-depleted T cells, or T cells were the source of the cDNA or gDNA that made up the material.

How the authors handled the data: Scientists estimated how many nucleated cells there were by amplifying reference gene primers. Clones were read by immunoSEQ multiplex PCR, and TCRdb kept only the in-frame ones, dropping some. That table supplies the V and J calls and clone size; D and trimming were determined from the DNA. The data show about 180,000 clones, approximately 87% seen once. Trimming took 5 bases from V and 5 from J; bases not matched to a gene: 10. Germline V gives CDR1 SGHTA, CDR2 FQGNSA. The CDR3 sequence is 17 residues long. The clonotype comes from a man in his sixties or seventies with active or convalescent COVID-19. V usage is TRBV7-2 and J usage is TRBJ2-5, with 14 bases fitting TRBD2. The sample consisted of peripheral blood. CDR3 amino acids: CASSPSTSGGARETQYF. CDR3 sequence (DNA): TGTGCCAGCAGCCCGTCGACTAGCGGGGGGGCCCGGGAGACCCAGTACTTC.